This entry is about one T cell receptor (beta chain). The data belong to a study of blood T cell repertoires in COVID-19. This CDR3 spans 16 amino acids. V was cut by 2 bases and J by 1 base, with 12 bases left in between. The V gene's germline CDR1 is MNHEY and CDR2 SVGEGT. Libraries were prepared by immunoSEQ multiplex PCR; TCRdb keeps only in-frame clonotypes and omits some of them. This table holds some 130,000 clones, 90% found once. The rearrangement links TRBV6-2 or TRBV6-3 to TRBJ2-4, with a tentative D call TRBD2 (5 bases). This clonotype was sampled from a man aged 60 to 75 with COVID-19, enrolled during active disease. The source material was peripheral blood. The CDR3 loop is CASSYGLPGAKNIQYF. The CDR3 DNA reads TGTGCCAGCAGTTACGGACTCCCCGGGGCCAAAAACATTCAGTACTTC.